This T cell receptor (beta chain) was sequenced for a study of shared clonotypes between healthy human individuals (TCRdb year 2020). Concerning the study at large: The cohort comprised a couple of women and a few men aged 18 to 49 years. Libraries were prepared and TCR repertoires were sequenced by different laboratories using diverse techniques, in order to increase sequencing depth and limit assay-specific biases. For each donor, CD4 naive and CD4 memory were each run on three plates, CD8 naive on two plates, and CD8 memory on one plate. Leukapheresis yielded between about 0.8 and 8.9 billion PBMCs per donor. Blood TCR repertoires of roughly 5 healthy adults were deeply sequenced to estimate repertoire size and the extent of clonotype sharing between individuals.

The germline V gene encodes CDR1 MNHEY and CDR2 SVGAGI. Between the V and J ends, shortened by 2 bases and 4 bases respectively, the junction contains 6 bases. Counted from cysteine to phenylalanine, this CDR3 has 14 amino acids. Of all the DNA, just the CDR3 is kept, 42 bases in frame from base 1. Broader findings and caveats from the paper: Across a handful of donors, approximately 4.6% of naive CD4, roughly 3.4% of naive CD8, around 2.5% of memory CD4, and 0.4% of memory CD8 clonotypes were shared. Sampling was restricted to blood, and TCR repertoires in tissue are likely to differ from TCR repertoires in blood. Based on pairwise subsampling, the degree of clonotype sharing among donors was expected to be affected by sequencing depth. Because the study included a small number of donors, the genetic and exposure-history diversity represented was limited. Clonotypes shared by all four sorted-subset donors showed higher generation probabilities than non-shared clonotypes. Rarefaction of sorted-subset datasets indicated incomplete sequencing despite the large sequencing depth. Larger estimated clonotype richness was generally found for naive subsets than for memory subsets.

Using the deep immunoSEQ assay, TCR CDR3 regions were amplified from genomic DNA by multiplex PCR. Extracted genomic DNA from each cell subset was spread evenly across all wells of several immunoSEQ 96-well plates, with each plate serving as a replicate. Each replicate PCR for sorted subsets received about 200 ng genomic DNA, equal to tens of thousands of T cell genomes. Purified libraries were measured with a Qubit 3.0 fluorometer, size-checked on a Bioanalyzer 2100, and measured again with the KAPA Library Quantification kit. A separate single-read 150-cycle Illumina NextSeq 550 flow cell was used to sequence each immunoSEQ 96-well plate. The source study handled its data this way. The immunoSEQ output contained only junctional sequences without quality scores, so filtering could not match that applied to full-length reads. To assign V/J genes and CDR3, sequences were annotated using PyIR, a Python wrapper for IgBLAST v1.9, with IMGT germline references. Reads with weak V/J assignments (E-value above 1e-6), missing CDR3, stop codons, out-of-frame junctions, or ambiguous translated residues were removed. A V3J clonotype was defined by an identical inferred V gene, J gene, and CDR3 amino acid sequence. Percentage overlap between repertoires was computed as shared unique clonotypes divided by the size of the smaller repertoire. Richness of each repertoire was evaluated using RTK rarefaction, the Chao1 estimator, and Recon v2.1 estimates of unobserved clonotypes. Generation probabilities were computed with OLGA for all TCRbeta clonotypes obtained by the gDNA method from four donors. As stored in TCRdb, this immuneACCESS dataset retains in-frame rearrangements with V and J assigned. A fraction of the clones does not appear; measured against another copy, unresolved V genes explain less than half of the discrepancy, and the remainder lacks a known reason. From that table come the V and J calls and clone size; the DNA was used to work out D and trimming. The sample has roughly 2,000,000 clones on record, about 95% of them singletons. 1% to 1.5% of the sample goes to the ten largest clones.

To note about this clone: Its antigen is still unknown. Per-nucleotide qualities are absent, and no much larger clonotype sits a single base away.

For the CD8 naive samples, CD45RO-negative cells were positively selected for CCR7, yielding a CD45RA+CCR7+ population from which TemRA cells were excluded. Donors were healthy HIV-negative adults with no recently reported acute infections or vaccinations. All donors were Caucasian adults living in Nashville, Tennessee, USA. Blood was collected by leukapheresis, and PBMCs were isolated by Ficoll-Histopaque density gradient centrifugation and then cryopreserved in liquid nitrogen vapor phase. Analytical flow cytometry was used to check the purity and quantity of each magnetically sorted T cell population. From each sorted fraction, genomic DNA was isolated and quantified by UV absorbance on a Nanodrop 2000c.

The clonotype originates from a man in his late teens or twenties in good health. Recombination linked TRBV6-5 to TRBJ2-6; too little of a D gene remains to name it. The sequenced sample consisted of naive CD8+ T cells sorted from blood. This specimen's cell subset or site label, interpreted: CD45RA+CCR7+. The DNA sequence reads TGTGCCAGCAGTTACCCAGGCGGGGCCAACGTCCTGACTTTC. Translated, this is CASSYPGGANVLTF.